The clone carrying this T cell receptor (beta chain) has only a few counts. Assay: immunoSEQ multiplex PCR; the TCRdb copy retains only in-frame clones and omits some. Of 250,000 or so clones listed, approximately 86% are singletons. These data belong to a study of blood T cell repertoires in COVID-19. Living in 24 US areas, the participants were between roughly 18 and 89 years of age. Cohorts were based on clinical histories the participants reported. The sequenced material came from PBMCs or T cells enriched from blood (not recorded which). This TCR was sampled from a woman between 45 and 60 years old who had recovered from COVID-19.

In nucleotides, the CDR3 is TGTGCCAGCAGCTTGGTACAACAGGGTGCTTCACCCCTCCACTTT. Translation gives CASSLVQQGASPLHF. The rearrangement links TRBV5-4 to TRBJ1-6, with D perhaps matching TRBD1 (6 bases). CDR1 and CDR2 from the germline V gene are SGHNT and YYREEE (reference sequence). V was trimmed by 0 bases and J by 9 bases, leaving 13 bases between them. The CDR3 totals 15 residues.